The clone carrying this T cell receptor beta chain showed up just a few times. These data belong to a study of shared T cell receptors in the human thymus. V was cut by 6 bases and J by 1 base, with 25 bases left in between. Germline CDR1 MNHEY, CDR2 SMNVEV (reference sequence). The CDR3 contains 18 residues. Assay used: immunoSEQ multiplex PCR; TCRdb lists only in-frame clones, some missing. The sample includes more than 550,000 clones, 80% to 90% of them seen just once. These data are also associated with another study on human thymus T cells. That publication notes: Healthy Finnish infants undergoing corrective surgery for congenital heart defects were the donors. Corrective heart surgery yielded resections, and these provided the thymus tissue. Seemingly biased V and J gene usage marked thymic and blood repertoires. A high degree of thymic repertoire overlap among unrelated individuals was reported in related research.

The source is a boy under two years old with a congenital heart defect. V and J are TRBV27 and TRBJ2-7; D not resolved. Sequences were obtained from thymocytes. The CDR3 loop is CASSTHPPGQVFSYEQYF. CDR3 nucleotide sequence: TGTGCCAGCAGCACCCATCCCCCAGGCCAGGTTTTTTCCTACGAGCAGTACTTC.